This TCR beta chain comes out of a study of response to subunit inactivated influenza vaccine. One entry per CDR3 protein results from TCRdb running MiXCR on the RT-PCR reads. This repertoire shows about 570,000 distinct CDR3 sequences, approximately 11% found once; its top ten account for more than 9.5%. These sequences were also reported in another study, on T cells expressing NK-cell markers. That source adds: With UMIs, 5'RACE template switching was used to make TCR beta cDNA. Repertoires of TCR beta were obtained from T cells sorted as CD3+CD56+NKG2C+, CD3+CD56+NKG2C- and CD3+CD56-NKG2C+. Dominant NKG2C+ clonotype frequencies of about 1.0-8% of CD8+ T cells were measured in 5 or 6 donors. There were several donors in whom these clonotypes also led the CD3+CD56-NKG2C+ fraction.

Here the sequenced sample was PBMCs from blood, taken on the day of vaccination. This clonotype was sampled from a man between 45 and 60 years old who received an inactivated influenza vaccine.

The DNA of the CDR3 is TGTGCCAGCAGCTTAGCGAGGACTCCAACAACCGGGGAGCTGTTTTTT. The encoded protein is CASSLARTPTTGELFF. V is TRBV7-2 and J is TRBJ2-2; perhaps TRBD2 as D (5 bases). The V end was cut by 0 bases, the J end by 5 bases, with 13 bases between. The CDR3 contains 16 residues. The germline CDR1 and CDR2 sequences are SGHTA and FQGNSA.